This entry concerns a single T cell receptor beta chain. The data were obtained in a study of blood T cell repertoires in COVID-19. Study information: Sources were T cells, B-cell-depleted T cells, or PBMCs; the material itself was cDNA or gDNA.

Using immunoSEQ multiplex PCR, the repertoire was profiled, and TCRdb retains in-frame clones only, with some absent. The table has 150,000 or so clones, 92% seen once; the top ten hold approximately 5%. There are 16 residues in the CDR3. The germline V gene has CDR1 SGHVS and CDR2 FQNEAQ. The V gene end was trimmed by 7 bases and the J gene end by 10 bases; junction bases not matched to a gene: 16. The J gene is TRBJ1-6, the V gene TRBV7-8, with 7 bases fitting TRBD1. Sequences were obtained from peripheral blood. The receptor's source is a man aged 25-45 years with COVID-19, enrolled during active disease. CDR3 coding DNA: TGTGCCAGCACCCCAGATGAGTACAGGGGAGGCTCACCCCTCCACTTT. It translates to CASTPDEYRGGSPLHF.